These 7 T cell receptor beta chains were sequenced from one sample in a study of T cells in Graves' hyperthyroidism and ophthalmopathy. Amplification of TCR beta CDR3 regions was performed using RNA transcripts as template. A set of HTBI primers served as the primers for a first-round RT-PCR of the TCR CDR3. TCRdb reprocessed the multiplex PCR reads via MiXCR and lists one record per CDR3 protein. The sample lists roughly 500,000 distinct CDR3 sequences; approximately 49% were seen once. Sequenced input: peripheral blood or thyroid tissue (not recorded which). The origin of the receptors is an adult woman with Graves' disease, either hyperthyroidism or ophthalmopathy (not recorded which).

This clonotype was observed once. The J gene is TRBJ2-2, the V gene TRBV19; D is ambiguous. The CDR3 is 15 residues long. CDR1 is LNHDA and CDR2 is SQIVND in the germline V gene (reference sequence). V was pared by 4 bases and J by 0 bases, with 9 bases between. The CDR3 spells CASSKIRTNTGELFF. CDR3 DNA: TGTGCCAGTAGTAAAATCAGGACGAACACCGGGGAGCTGTTTTTT.

As regards this clonotype: One end of the junction is discordant with germline, which a read error may explain. The chain couples TRBV5-8 to TRBJ1-5; the D is unclear. The CDR3 length is 15 residues. Germline CDR1 is SGHTS and CDR2 is YDEGEE. Here the CDR3 reads CTSSFEWGSNQPQHF. CDR3 coding DNA: TGTACCAGCAGCTTTGAGTGGGGAAGCAATCAGCCCCAGCATTTT.

This clonotype was picked up many times. CDR3: CAISDSSGVQPQHF. The CDR3 nucleotides are TGTGCCATCAGTGACTCGTCGGGAGTTCAGCCCCAGCATTTT. This sequence joins TRBV10-3 and TRBJ1-5; D remains unclear. The germline gives CDR1 ENHRY, CDR2 SYGVKD. This CDR3 is built from 14 residues. The V end was cut by 3 bases, the J end by 6 bases, with 12 bases between.

J is TRBJ2-5 and V is TRBV2; perhaps D is TRBD1 or TRBD2 (6 bases each). The CDR3 runs to 16 residues. With 0 bases removed from V and 9 bases from J, the gap between germline ends came to 20 bases. Germline assignment: CDR1 SNHLY and CDR2 FYNNEI. In DNA, the CDR3 is TGTGCCAGCAGTGAAGCGCCGGGGGCGTTAGGGCAGCCCCAGTACTTC. Its translation: CASSEAPGALGQPQYF.

Here the CDR3 DNA reads TGTGCCAGCAGCTTAGCCAGTGCGCTCTATGGCTACACCTTC. Protein sequence: CASSLASALYGYTF. The chain recombines TRBV7-8 with TRBJ1-2; D gene unclear. This CDR3 is 14 amino acids long. The germline V gene encodes CDR1 SGHVS and CDR2 FQNEAQ. V lost 0 bases, J lost 4 bases, and 9 bases lay in between. Full variable domain (outside the CDR3, taken from reference TRBV7-8 and TRBJ1-2): GAGVSQSPRYKVAKRGQDVALRCDPISGHVSLFWYQQALGQGPEFLTYFQNEAQLDKSGLPSDRFFAERPEGSVSTLKIQRTQQEDSAVYLCASSLASALYGYTFGSGTRLTVV.

The rearrangement uses TRBV7-8 and TRBJ1-2; a possible D gene is TRBD1 (6 bases). From germline, CDR1 is SGHVS and CDR2 FQNEAQ. The CDR3 contains 13 residues. Trimming took off 7 bases at V and 8 bases at J, with 17 bases between the two ends. The CDR3 sequence: CASTRGGFWGYTF. Written as DNA, the CDR3 is TGTGCCAGCACCCGCGGGGGCTTCTGGGGCTACACCTTC.

Only a few counts were recorded for this clonotype. The chain recombines TRBV2 with TRBJ1-1; 11 bases fit TRBD1. CDR1 is SNHLY and CDR2 is FYNNEI in the germline V gene. J lost 5 bases, V lost 6 bases, and 8 bases had no gene match. The CDR3 has 15 amino acids. CDR3 sequence reads: CASSARTGGRTEAFF. CDR3 bases: TGTGCCAGCAGCGCCCGGACAGGGGGCAGGACTGAAGCTTTCTTT. The full variable domain, in which reference TRBV2 and TRBJ1-1 provide the parts outside the CDR3, is EPEVTQTPSHQVTQMGQEVILRCVPISNHLYFYWYRQILGQKVEFLVSFYNNEISEKSEIFDDQFSVERPDGSNFTLKIRSTKLEDSAMYFCASSARTGGRTEAFFGQGTRLTVV.